The rows below give T cell receptor beta chains drawn from one sample of a study of blood T cell repertoires in COVID-19. Libraries were prepared by immunoSEQ multiplex PCR; TCRdb keeps only in-frame clonotypes and omits some of them. The sample shows around 150,000 clones, approximately 84% of them seen only once. Specimen: peripheral blood. These receptors originate from a woman aged 80 or over with acute or convalescent COVID-19. The CDR3 runs from the conserved cysteine through the conserved F or W. Fields, in order: J gene, D gene, clone size, V gene, CDR3 protein, CDR3 DNA. The D gene is left open where the match is weak. Clone size is not always given. Where it is, it says once, few, many or a class for expanded clones.

J gene: TRBJ2-3; D gene: TRBD2; clone size: -; V gene: TRBV6-5; CDR3 protein: CASSSGRDTQYF; CDR3 DNA: TGTGCCAGCTCTAGCGGGAGGGATACGCAGTATTTT
J gene: TRBJ1-5; D gene: -; clone size: -; V gene: TRBV19; CDR3 protein: CASSISGNQPQHF; CDR3 DNA: TGTGCCAGTAGTATCTCAGGGAACCAGCCCCAGCATTTT
J gene: TRBJ1-6; D gene: -; clone size: few; V gene: TRBV28; CDR3 protein: CASSEQDSEGSPLHF; CDR3 DNA: TGTGCCAGCAGCGAACAGGATTCGGAAGGTTCACCCCTCCACTTT
J gene: TRBJ2-3; D gene: TRBD2; clone size: -; V gene: TRBV19; CDR3 protein: CASGSRTSGFRDTQYF; CDR3 DNA: TGTGCCAGTGGATCCCGGACTAGCGGGTTCCGTGATACGCAGTATTTT
J gene: TRBJ1-5; D gene: TRBD1; clone size: -; V gene: TRBV28; CDR3 protein: CASRPNQGAGNQPQHF; CDR3 DNA: TGTGCCAGCAGACCTAACCAGGGGGCCGGCAATCAGCCCCAGCATTTT
J gene: TRBJ2-7; D gene: -; clone size: once; V gene: TRBV30; CDR3 protein: CAWNSGWTDSYEQYF; CDR3 DNA: TGTGCCTGGAACTCCGGATGGACAGACTCCTACGAGCAGTACTTC
J gene: TRBJ1-6; D gene: -; clone size: -; V gene: TRBV7-9; CDR3 protein: CASSWTENNSPLHF; CDR3 DNA: TGTGCCAGCAGCTGGACAGAGAATAATTCACCCCTCCACTTT
J gene: TRBJ2-1; D gene: TRBD2; clone size: -; V gene: TRBV19; CDR3 protein: CASSPPGSGRVREQFF; CDR3 DNA: TGTGCCAGTAGTCCTCCAGGGAGCGGGAGAGTCAGAGAGCAGTTCTTC
J gene: TRBJ1-4; D gene: -; clone size: -; V gene: TRBV9; CDR3 protein: CASSPRLGTNEKLFF; CDR3 DNA: TGTGCCAGCAGCCCGCGCCTAGGCACTAATGAAAAACTGTTTTTT
J gene: TRBJ2-2; D gene: -; clone size: -; V gene: TRBV9; CDR3 protein: CASSVNGYTGELFF; CDR3 DNA: TGTGCCAGCAGCGTAAATGGCTACACCGGGGAGCTGTTTTTT
J gene: TRBJ1-1; D gene: TRBD1; clone size: -; V gene: TRBV24-1; CDR3 protein: CATRGTGENTEAFF; CDR3 DNA: TGTGCCACCAGGGGGACAGGGGAGAACACTGAAGCTTTCTTT
J gene: TRBJ2-7; D gene: TRBD1; clone size: -; V gene: TRBV5-1; CDR3 protein: CASSLVTRGRPHYEQYF; CDR3 DNA: TGCGCCAGCAGCTTGGTGACCAGGGGGCGTCCACACTACGAGCAGTACTTC
J gene: TRBJ1-4; D gene: TRBD1; clone size: -; V gene: TRBV9; CDR3 protein: CASSPQDRIVGKLFF; CDR3 DNA: TGTGCCAGCAGCCCCCAGGACAGGATCGTTGGAAAACTGTTTTTT
J gene: TRBJ2-5; D gene: TRBD1; clone size: -; V gene: TRBV9; CDR3 protein: CASSARDRGQETQYF; CDR3 DNA: TGTGCCAGCAGCGCGCGGGACAGGGGGCAAGAGACCCAGTACTTC
J gene: TRBJ1-2; D gene: -; clone size: -; V gene: TRBV9; CDR3 protein: CASSGWGQLNYGYTF; CDR3 DNA: TGTGCCAGCAGCGGGTGGGGACAATTGAACTATGGCTACACCTTC
J gene: TRBJ1-5; D gene: -; clone size: -; V gene: TRBV5-4; CDR3 protein: CASSLGPEEGPQHF; CDR3 DNA: TGTGCCAGCAGCTTAGGGCCCGAGGAGGGGCCCCAGCATTTT
J gene: TRBJ1-2; D gene: TRBD1; clone size: -; V gene: TRBV15; CDR3 protein: CATSSGTGVYGYTF; CDR3 DNA: TGTGCCACCAGCAGCGGGACAGGAGTCTATGGCTACACCTTC
J gene: TRBJ2-5; D gene: TRBD2; clone size: once; V gene: TRBV5-1; CDR3 protein: CASSRGPQREWRETQYF; CDR3 DNA: TGCGCCAGCAGCCGGGGCCCGCAGCGGGAGTGGAGAGAGACCCAGTACTTC
J gene: TRBJ1-2; D gene: TRBD1; clone size: -; V gene: TRBV4-1; CDR3 protein: CASSQKDRGNGASRGYTF; CDR3 DNA: TGCGCCAGCAGCCAGAAAGACAGGGGGAACGGGGCCTCCAGGGGCTACACCTTC
J gene: TRBJ2-1; D gene: TRBD2; clone size: -; V gene: TRBV5-1; CDR3 protein: CASTPLAGVEDEQFF; CDR3 DNA: TGCGCCAGCACCCCACTAGCGGGAGTAGAGGATGAGCAGTTCTTC
J gene: TRBJ2-7; D gene: -; clone size: few; V gene: TRBV5-1; CDR3 protein: CASSLVSAYEQYF; CDR3 DNA: TGCGCCAGCAGCTTGGTGTCAGCCTACGAGCAGTACTTC
J gene: TRBJ2-6; D gene: -; clone size: -; V gene: TRBV2; CDR3 protein: CASSGRGGPGANVLTF; CDR3 DNA: TGTGCCAGCAGTGGTCGGGGAGGCCCTGGGGCCAACGTCCTGACTTTC
J gene: TRBJ1-5; D gene: -; clone size: once; V gene: TRBV10-3; CDR3 protein: CAIKGYPGDQPQHF; CDR3 DNA: TGTGCCATCAAGGGGTACCCGGGTGATCAGCCCCAGCATTTT
J gene: TRBJ1-2; D gene: -; clone size: -; V gene: TRBV5-1; CDR3 protein: CASSLEGAGYTF; CDR3 DNA: TGCGCCAGCAGCTTGGAAGGGGCTGGCTACACCTTC
J gene: TRBJ2-7; D gene: TRBD1; clone size: -; V gene: TRBV27; CDR3 protein: CASSSWDRVNYEQYF; CDR3 DNA: TGTGCCAGCAGTTCCTGGGACAGGGTAAACTACGAGCAGTACTTC
J gene: TRBJ1-2; D gene: -; clone size: -; V gene: TRBV3-1/TRBV3-2; CDR3 protein: CASARQAAYGYTF; CDR3 DNA: TGTGCCAGCGCCCGACAGGCAGCTTATGGCTACACCTTC
J gene: TRBJ2-3; D gene: -; clone size: -; V gene: TRBV9; CDR3 protein: CASSVLTDTQYF; CDR3 DNA: TGTGCCAGCAGCGTACTAACGGATACGCAGTATTTT
J gene: TRBJ1-2; D gene: -; clone size: -; V gene: TRBV29-1; CDR3 protein: CSVDEAVYGYTF; CDR3 DNA: TGCAGCGTTGACGAGGCTGTCTATGGCTACACCTTC
J gene: TRBJ2-2; D gene: -; clone size: -; V gene: TRBV6-4; CDR3 protein: CASSSKGETGELFF; CDR3 DNA: TGTGCCAGCAGTTCGAAGGGGGAGACCGGGGAGCTGTTTTTT
J gene: TRBJ1-1; D gene: -; clone size: -; V gene: TRBV5-1; CDR3 protein: CASSPREGGTEAFF; CDR3 DNA: TGCGCCAGCAGCCCGCGGGAGGGGGGGACTGAAGCTTTCTTT
J gene: TRBJ2-1; D gene: TRBD2; clone size: -; V gene: TRBV18; CDR3 protein: CASSPGREAGFF; CDR3 DNA: TGTGCCAGCTCGCCGGGGCGGGAGGCAGGGTTCTTC
J gene: TRBJ1-1; D gene: -; clone size: -; V gene: TRBV30; CDR3 protein: CAWIWATATEAFF; CDR3 DNA: TGTGCCTGGATCTGGGCCACGGCCACTGAAGCTTTCTTT
J gene: TRBJ2-7; D gene: -; clone size: -; V gene: TRBV20-1; CDR3 protein: CSAIDTTYEQYF; CDR3 DNA: TGCAGTGCTATTGACACTACCTACGAGCAGTACTTC